This TCR beta chain comes out of a study of Graves' ophthalmopathy and Graves' hyperthyroidism. RNA transcripts were the source from which TCR beta CDR3 regions were amplified. Amplification began with first-round RT-PCR using HTBI primers, then second-round multiplex PCR was performed. Using its own MiXCR run on the multiplex PCR reads, TCRdb lists one record per CDR3 protein. Of about 420,000 distinct CDR3 sequences detected, roughly 20% appear once; the ten largest clones hold approximately 3%. With respect to this clonotype: Its specificity is not known. A junction boundary mismatches the germline segment, possibly from a read error.

The CDR3 extends over 14 amino acids. CDR1 is MNHEY and CDR2 is SVGAGI in the germline V gene. Whole-study results and caveats: Most clonotypes expanded in thyroid above 0.001 frequency were present in blood too.

Stable hyperthyroidism denotes an absence of ophthalmopathy throughout 18 months of follow-up. New diagnoses, under 2 months' duration, and ages 18 to 65 characterized the hyperthyroidism patients. The chain is built from TRBV6-5 and TRBJ1-2; the D is unclear. Material: peripheral blood. This TCR derives from a woman aged 18-30 years with stable Graves' hyperthyroidism. The CDR3 here is CASSYSVARVGYTF. CDR3 in DNA: TGTGCCAGCAGTTACTCGGTGGCAAGGGTAGGCTACACCTTT.